This T cell receptor beta chain was identified in a study of radiotherapy plus CTLA-4 blockade in lung cancer. Germline values: CDR1 SQVTM, CDR2 ANQGSEA. The CDR3 covers 13 residues. The trim removed 1 base at V and 8 bases at J, leaving 4 bases unmatched. Chemo-refractory metastatic non-small-cell lung cancer patients were treated with focal radiation plus CTLA-4 blockade with ipilimumab. Clones were sequenced by immunoSEQ multiplex PCR, and TCRdb holds only the in-frame ones, with some missing. The repertoire includes 45,000 to 75,000 clones, around 80% of them detected once, and less than 4% sits in the top ten.

The TCR sequence derives from a human donor with non-small cell lung cancer who had a partial response to radiotherapy plus ipilimumab. J is TRBJ2-1 and V is TRBV29-1; 8 nucleotides match TRBD1. The sequences come from peripheral blood, collected from a patient treated with radiotherapy plus ipilimumab. The CDR3 DNA is TGCAGCGTTGAAGGGACAGGGACAGATGAGCAGTTCTTC. This codes for CSVEGTGTDEQFF.